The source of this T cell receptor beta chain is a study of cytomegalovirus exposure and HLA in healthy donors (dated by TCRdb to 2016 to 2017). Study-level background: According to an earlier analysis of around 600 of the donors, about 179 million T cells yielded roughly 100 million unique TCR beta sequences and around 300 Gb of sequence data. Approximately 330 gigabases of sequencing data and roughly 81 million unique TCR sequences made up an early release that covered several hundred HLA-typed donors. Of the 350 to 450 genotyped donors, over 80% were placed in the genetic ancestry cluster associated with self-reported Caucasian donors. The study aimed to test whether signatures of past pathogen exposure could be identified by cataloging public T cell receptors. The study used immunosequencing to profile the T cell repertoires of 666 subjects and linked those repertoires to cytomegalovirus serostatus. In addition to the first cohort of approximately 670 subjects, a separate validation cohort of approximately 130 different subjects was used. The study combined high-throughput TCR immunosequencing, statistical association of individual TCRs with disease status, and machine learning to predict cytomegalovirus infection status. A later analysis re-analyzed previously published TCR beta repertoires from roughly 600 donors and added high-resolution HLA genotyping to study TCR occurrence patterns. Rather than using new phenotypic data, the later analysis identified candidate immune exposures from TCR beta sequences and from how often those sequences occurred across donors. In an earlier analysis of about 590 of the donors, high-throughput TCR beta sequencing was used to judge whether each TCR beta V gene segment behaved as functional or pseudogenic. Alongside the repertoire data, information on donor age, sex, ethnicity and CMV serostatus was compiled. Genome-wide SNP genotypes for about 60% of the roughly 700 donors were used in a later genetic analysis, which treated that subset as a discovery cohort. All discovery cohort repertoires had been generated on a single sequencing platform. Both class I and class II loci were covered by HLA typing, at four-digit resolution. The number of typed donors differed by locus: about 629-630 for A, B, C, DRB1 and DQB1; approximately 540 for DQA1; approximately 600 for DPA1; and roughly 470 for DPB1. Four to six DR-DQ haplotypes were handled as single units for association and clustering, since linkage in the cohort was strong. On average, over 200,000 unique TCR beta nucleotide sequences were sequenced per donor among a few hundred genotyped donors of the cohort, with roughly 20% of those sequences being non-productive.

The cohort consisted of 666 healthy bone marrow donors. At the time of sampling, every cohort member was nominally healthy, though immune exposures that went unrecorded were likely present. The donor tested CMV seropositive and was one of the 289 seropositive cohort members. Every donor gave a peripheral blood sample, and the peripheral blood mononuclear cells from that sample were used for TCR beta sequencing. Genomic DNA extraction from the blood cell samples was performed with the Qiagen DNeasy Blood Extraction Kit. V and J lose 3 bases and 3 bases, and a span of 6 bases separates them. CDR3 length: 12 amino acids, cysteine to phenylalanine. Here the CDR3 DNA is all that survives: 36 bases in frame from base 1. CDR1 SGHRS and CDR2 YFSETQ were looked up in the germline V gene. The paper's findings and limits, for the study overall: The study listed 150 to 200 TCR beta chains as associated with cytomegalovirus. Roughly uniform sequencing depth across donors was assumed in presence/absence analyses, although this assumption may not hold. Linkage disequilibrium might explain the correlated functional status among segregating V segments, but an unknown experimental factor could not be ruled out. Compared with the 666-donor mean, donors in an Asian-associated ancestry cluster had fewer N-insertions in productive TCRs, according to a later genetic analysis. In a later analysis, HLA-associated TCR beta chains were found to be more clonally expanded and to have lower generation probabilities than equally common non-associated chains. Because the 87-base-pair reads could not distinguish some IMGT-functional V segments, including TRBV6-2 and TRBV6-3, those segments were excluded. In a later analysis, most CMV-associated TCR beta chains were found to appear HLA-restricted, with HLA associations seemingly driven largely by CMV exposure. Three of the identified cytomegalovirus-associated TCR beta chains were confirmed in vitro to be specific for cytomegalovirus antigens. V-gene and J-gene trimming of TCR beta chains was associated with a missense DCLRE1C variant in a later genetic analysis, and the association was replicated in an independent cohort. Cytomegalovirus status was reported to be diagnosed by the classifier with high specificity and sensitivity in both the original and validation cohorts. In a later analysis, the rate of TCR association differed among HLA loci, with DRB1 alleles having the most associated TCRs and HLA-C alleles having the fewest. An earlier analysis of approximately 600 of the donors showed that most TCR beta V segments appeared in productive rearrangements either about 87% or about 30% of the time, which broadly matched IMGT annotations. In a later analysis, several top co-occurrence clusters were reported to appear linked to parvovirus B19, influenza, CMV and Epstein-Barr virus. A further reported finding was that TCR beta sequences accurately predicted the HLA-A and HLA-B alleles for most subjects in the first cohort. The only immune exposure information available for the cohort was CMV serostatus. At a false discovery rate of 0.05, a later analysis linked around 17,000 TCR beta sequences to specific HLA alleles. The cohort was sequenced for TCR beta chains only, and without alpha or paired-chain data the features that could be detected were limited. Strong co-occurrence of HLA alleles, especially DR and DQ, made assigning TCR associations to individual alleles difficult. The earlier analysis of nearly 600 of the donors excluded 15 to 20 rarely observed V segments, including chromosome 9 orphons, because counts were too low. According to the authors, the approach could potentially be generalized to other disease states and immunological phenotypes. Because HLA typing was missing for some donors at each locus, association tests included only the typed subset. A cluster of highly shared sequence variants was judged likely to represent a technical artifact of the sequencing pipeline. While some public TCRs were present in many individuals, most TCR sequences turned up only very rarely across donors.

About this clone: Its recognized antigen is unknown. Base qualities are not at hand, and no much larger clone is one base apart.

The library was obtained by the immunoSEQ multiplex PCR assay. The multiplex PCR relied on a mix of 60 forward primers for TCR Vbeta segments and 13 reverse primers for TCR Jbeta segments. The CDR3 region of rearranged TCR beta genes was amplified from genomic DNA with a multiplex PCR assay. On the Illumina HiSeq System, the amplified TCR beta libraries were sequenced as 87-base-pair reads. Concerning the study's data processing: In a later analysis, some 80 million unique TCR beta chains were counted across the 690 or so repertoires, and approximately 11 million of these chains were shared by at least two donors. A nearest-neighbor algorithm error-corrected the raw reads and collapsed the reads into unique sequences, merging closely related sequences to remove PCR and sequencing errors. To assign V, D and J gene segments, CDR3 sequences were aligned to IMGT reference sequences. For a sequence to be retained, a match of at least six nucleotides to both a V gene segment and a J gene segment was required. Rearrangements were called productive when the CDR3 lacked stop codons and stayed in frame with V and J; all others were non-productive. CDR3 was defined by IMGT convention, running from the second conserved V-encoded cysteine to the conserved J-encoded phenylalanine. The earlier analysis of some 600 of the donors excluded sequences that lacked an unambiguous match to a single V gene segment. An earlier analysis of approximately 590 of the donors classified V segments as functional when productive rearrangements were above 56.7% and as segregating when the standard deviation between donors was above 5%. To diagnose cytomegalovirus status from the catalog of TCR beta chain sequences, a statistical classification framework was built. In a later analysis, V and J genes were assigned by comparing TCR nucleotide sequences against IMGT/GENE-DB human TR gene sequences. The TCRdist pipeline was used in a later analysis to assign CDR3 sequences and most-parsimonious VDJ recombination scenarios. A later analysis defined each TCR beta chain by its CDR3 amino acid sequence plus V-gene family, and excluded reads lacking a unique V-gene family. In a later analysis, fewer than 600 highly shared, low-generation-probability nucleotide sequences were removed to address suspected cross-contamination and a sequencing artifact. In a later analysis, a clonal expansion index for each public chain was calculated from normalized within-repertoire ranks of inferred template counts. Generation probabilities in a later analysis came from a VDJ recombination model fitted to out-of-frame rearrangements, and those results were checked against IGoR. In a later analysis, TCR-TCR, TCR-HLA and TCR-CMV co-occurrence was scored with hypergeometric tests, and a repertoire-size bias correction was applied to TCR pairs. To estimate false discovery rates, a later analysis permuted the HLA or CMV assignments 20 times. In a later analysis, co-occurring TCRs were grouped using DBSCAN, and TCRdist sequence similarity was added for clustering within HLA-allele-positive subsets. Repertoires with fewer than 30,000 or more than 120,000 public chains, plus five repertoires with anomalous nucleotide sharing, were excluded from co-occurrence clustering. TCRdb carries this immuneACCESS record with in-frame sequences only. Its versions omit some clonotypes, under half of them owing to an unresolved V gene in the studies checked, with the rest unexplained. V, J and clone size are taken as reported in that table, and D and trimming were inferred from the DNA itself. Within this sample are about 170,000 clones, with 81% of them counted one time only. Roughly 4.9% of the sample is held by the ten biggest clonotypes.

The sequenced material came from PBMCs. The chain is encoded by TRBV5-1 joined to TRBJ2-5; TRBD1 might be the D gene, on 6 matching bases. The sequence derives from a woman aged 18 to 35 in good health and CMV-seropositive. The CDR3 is CASSWTEETQYF. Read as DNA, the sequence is TGCGCCAGCAGCTGGACAGAAGAGACCCAGTACTTC.